The next 3 T cell receptor beta chains were all read from a single sample in a study of cytomegalovirus exposure and HLA in healthy donors. Researchers ran the PCR with 60 Vbeta and 13 Jbeta primers. Here immunoSEQ multiplex PCR was the method, and the copy in TCRdb shows in-frame clones only, minus some. Recorded here are fewer than 70,000 clones; the top ten clones represent 4% to 5.5%. Sequenced: PBMCs. All receptors derive from a man younger than 40 in good health and CMV-seropositive.

The chain joins TRBV9 to TRBJ2-1, with a tentative D call TRBD1 (5 bases). In germline, CDR1 is SGDLS, CDR2 YYNGEE. The CDR3 is made up of 17 amino acids. Trimming took 0 bases from V and 10 from J, leaving 23 bases between them. The CDR3 region has the DNA TGTGCCAGCAGCGTAGACCCGATTGAGGCAGGGCTACAGGAGCAGTTCTTC. This codes for CASSVDPIEAGLQEQFF.

The V gene is TRBV15, the J gene TRBJ2-7; D is possibly TRBD2 (5 bases). Germline V gives CDR1 LNHNV, CDR2 YYDKDF (reference sequence). The CDR3 sequence is 15 residues long. V lost 3 bases, J lost 1 base, and 13 bases lay in between. Written as DNA, the CDR3 is TGTGCCACCAGCAGGGAGGCGGGCGATTCCTACGAGCAGTACTTC. This translates into CATSREAGDSYEQYF. Variable domain in full (rest from reference TRBV15 and TRBJ2-7): DAMVIQNPRYQVTQFGKPVTLSCSQTLNHNVMYWYQQKSSQAPKLLFHYYDKDFNNEADTPDNFQSRRPNTSFCFLDIRSPGLGDTAMYLCATSREAGDSYEQYFGPGTRLTVT.

In nucleotides, the CDR3 is TGCAGCGTTGTGGGCACCTGGTGGGCTTTCTTT. Residues: CSVVGTWWAFF. The chain combines TRBV29-1 with TRBJ1-1; D remains ambiguous. CDR1 is SQVTM, CDR2 ANQGSEA, per germline. CDR3 length: 11 residues. Deletions cut 4 bases from V and 11 bases from J, with 14 bases between.